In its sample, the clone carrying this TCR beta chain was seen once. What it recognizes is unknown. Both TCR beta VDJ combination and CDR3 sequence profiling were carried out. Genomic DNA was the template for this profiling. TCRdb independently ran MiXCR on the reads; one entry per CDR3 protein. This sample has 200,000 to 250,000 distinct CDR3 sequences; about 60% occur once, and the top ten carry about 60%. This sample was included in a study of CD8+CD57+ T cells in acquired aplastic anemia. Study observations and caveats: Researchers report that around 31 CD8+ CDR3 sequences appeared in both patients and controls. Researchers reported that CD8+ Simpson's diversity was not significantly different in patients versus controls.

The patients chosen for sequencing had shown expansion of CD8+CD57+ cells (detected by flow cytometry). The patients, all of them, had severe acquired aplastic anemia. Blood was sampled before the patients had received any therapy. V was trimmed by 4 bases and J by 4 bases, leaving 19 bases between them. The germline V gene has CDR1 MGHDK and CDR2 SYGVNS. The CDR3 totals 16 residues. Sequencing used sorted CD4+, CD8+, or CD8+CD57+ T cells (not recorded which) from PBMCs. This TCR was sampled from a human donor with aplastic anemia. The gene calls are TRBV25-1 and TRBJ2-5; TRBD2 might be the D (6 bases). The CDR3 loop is CASSARLVEGLETQYF. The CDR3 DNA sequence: TGTGCCAGCAGTGCCAGACTTGTGGAGGGATTAGAGACCCAGTACTTC.